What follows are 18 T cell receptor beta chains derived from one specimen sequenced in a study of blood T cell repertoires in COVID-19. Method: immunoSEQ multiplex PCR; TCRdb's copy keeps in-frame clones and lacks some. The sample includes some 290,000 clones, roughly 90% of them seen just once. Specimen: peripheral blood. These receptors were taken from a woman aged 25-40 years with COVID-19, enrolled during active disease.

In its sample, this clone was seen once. For the CDR3, the DNA is TGTGCCAGCAGCCAGGACGGGACTAGAAGCTACGAGCAGTACTTC. Its protein product is CASSQDGTRSYEQYF. The chain combines TRBV3-1 (or the pseudogene TRBV3-2) with TRBJ2-7; 8 nucleotides agree with TRBD2. The V and J ends lost 3 bases and 3 bases, in that order; junction bases with no gene match: 7. This CDR3 spans 15 amino acids. The germline gives CDR1 LGHDT, CDR2 YNNKEL (reference sequence).

CDR3 residues: CASKRGGSTGELFF. The CDR3 coding sequence is TGTGCCAGCAAAAGGGGGGGAAGCACCGGGGAGCTGTTTTTT. The chain carries TRBV28 and TRBJ2-2; maybe TRBD2 (7 bases). Germline V gives CDR1 MDHEN, CDR2 SYDVKM. Trimming shortened V by 7 bases and J by 4 bases, and 13 bases separated the two germline ends. The length of the CDR3 is 14 residues.

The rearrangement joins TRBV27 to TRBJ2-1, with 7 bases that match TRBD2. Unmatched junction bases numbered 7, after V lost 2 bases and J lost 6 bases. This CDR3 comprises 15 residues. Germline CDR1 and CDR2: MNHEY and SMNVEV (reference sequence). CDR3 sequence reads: CASSLAGAWTNEQFF. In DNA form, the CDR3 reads TGTGCCAGCAGTTTAGCGGGAGCTTGGACCAATGAGCAGTTCTTC.

CDR3 amino acids: CASSLPGQGTNYGYTF. Here the CDR3 DNA reads TGTGCCAGCAGCTTGCCGGGACAGGGGACTAACTATGGCTACACCTTC. The rearrangement joins TRBV5-4 to TRBJ1-2; 10 nucleotides agree with TRBD1. J gave up 0 bases and V 1 base, and 3 bases lay outside the gene matches. CDR1 is SGHNT and CDR2 is YYREEE in the germline V gene (reference sequence). This CDR3 is 16 amino acids long.

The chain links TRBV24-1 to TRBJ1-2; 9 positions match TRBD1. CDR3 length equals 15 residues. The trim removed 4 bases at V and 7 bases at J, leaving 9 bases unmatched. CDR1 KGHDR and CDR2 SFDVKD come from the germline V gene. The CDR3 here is CATSETGTGNRGYTF. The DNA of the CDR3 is TGTGCCACCAGTGAGACCGGGACAGGGAATCGTGGCTACACCTTC.

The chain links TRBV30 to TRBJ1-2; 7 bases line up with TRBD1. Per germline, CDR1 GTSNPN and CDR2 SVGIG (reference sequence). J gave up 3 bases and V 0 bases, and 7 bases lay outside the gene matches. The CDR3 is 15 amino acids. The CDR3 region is CAWSVPGQPYYGYTF. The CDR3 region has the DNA TGTGCCTGGAGTGTACCGGGACAGCCATACTATGGCTACACCTTC.

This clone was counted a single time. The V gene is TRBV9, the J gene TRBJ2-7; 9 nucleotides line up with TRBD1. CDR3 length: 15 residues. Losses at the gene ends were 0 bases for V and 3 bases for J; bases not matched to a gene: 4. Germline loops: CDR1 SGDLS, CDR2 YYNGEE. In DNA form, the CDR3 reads TGTGCCAGCAGCGTAGGTGGGACAGGGTACTACGAGCAGTACTTC. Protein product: CASSVGGTGYYEQYF.

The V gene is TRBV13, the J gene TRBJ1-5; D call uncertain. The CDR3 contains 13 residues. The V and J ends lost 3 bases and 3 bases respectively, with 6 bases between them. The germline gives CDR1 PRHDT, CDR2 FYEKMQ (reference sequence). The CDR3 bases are TGTGCCAGCAGCTTGGCACCCAATCAGCCCCAGCATTTT. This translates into CASSLAPNQPQHF. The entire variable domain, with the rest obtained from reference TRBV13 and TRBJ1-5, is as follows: AAGVIQSPRHLIKEKRETATLKCYPIPRHDTVYWYQQGPGQDPQFLISFYEKMQSDKGSIPDRFSAQQFSDYHSELNMSSLELGDSALYFCASSLAPNQPQHFGDGTRLSIL.

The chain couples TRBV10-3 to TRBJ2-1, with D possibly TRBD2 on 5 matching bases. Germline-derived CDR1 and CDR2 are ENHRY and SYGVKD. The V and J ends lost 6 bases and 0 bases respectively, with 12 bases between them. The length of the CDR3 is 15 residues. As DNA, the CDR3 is TGTGCCATCAGAACCGAGCGGAGCTCCTACAATGAGCAGTTCTTC. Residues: CAIRTERSSYNEQFF.

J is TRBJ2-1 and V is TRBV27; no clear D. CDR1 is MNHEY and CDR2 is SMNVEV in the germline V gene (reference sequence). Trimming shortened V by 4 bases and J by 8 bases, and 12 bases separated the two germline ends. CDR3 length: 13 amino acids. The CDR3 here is CASSSVVPDEQFF. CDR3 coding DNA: TGTGCCAGCAGTTCGGTTGTGCCGGATGAGCAGTTCTTC.

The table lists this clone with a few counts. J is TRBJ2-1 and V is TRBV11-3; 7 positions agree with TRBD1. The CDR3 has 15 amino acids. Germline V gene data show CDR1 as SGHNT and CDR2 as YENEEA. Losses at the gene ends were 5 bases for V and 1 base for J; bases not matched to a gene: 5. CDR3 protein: CASSVSRGSYNEQFF. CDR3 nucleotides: TGTGCCAGCAGCGTCTCCAGGGGGTCCTACAATGAGCAGTTCTTC.

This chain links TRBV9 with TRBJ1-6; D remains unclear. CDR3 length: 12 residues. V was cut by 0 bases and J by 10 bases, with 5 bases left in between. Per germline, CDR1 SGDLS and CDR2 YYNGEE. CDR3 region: CASSVGSSPLHF. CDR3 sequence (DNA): TGTGCCAGCAGCGTAGGGAGCTCACCCCTCCACTTT.

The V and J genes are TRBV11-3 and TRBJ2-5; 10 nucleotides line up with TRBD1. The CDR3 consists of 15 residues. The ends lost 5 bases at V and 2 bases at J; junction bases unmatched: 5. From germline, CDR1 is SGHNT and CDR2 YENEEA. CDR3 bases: TGTGCCAGCAGCAGAGGGGACAGGGGACAAGAGACCCAGTACTTC. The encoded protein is CASSRGDRGQETQYF.

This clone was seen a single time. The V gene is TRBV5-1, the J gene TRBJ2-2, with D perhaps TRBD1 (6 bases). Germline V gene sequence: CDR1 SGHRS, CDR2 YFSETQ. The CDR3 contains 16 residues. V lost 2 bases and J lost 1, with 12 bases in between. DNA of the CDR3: TGCGCCAGCAGCTTAGGACAGCCCTTGAACACCGGGGAGCTGTTTTTT. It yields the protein CASSLGQPLNTGELFF.

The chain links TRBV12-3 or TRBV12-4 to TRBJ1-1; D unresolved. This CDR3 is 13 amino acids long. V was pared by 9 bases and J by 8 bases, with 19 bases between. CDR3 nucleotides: TGTGCCAGTCAGAATGCAGGATTACGGGAAGCTTTCTTT. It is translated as CASQNAGLREAFF.

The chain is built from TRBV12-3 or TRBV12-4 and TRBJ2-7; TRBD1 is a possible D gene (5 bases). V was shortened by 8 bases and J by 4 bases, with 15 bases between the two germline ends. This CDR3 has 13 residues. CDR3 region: CASGQGRQYEQYF. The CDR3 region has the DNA TGTGCCAGCGGGCAGGGTCGACAGTACGAGCAGTACTTC.

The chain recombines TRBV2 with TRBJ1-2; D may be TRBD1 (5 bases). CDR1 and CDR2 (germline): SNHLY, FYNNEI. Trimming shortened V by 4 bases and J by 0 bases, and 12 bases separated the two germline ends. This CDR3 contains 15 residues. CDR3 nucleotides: TGTGCCAGCAGTGGAGTGCGGGGACCTAACTATGGCTACACCTTC. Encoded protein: CASSGVRGPNYGYTF.

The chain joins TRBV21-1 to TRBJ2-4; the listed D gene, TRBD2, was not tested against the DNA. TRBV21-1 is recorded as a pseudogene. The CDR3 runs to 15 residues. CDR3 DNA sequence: TGTGCCAGCAGCTTCGGGGGTAGCGGCAGGAACATTCAGTACTTC. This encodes CASSFGGSGRNIQYF.